The subject of this entry is one TCR beta chain. This clone was detected a few times. Its antigen remains undetermined. The input lacks base qualities; no much larger clone sits a single base away. These data come from a study of blood T cell repertoires in COVID-19 (dated by TCRdb to about 2020). In terms of the full investigation: Samples from collaborators originated in the United States, Italy and Spain and spanned both the acute and convalescent phases of COVID-19. The repertoires were released in a freely available public database intended as a resource for research on the immune response to SARS-CoV-2. A de-identified subject ID, COVID-19 status, age in years and sex were almost always included in the sample metadata. Samples were obtained from the ongoing ImmuneRACE study (first 160 participants) and from 1,254 subjects provided by 6 global collaborators. Deeply sampled blood TCRbeta repertoires from subjects exposed to, actively infected with, or recovered from COVID-19 were included in the dataset. Where available, HLA class I and class II types were taken from metadata supplied by the sample provider and were not determined by assay-based typing. The prospective study material was composed of cDNA or gDNA derived from T cells, B-cell-depleted T cells, or PBMCs. What the work shows at the level of the full study, not this receptor alone: Clinical and demographic metadata were provided uncurated, with the amount varying by source and participant.

V is shortened by 1 base, J by 6 bases, and the region joining them spans 13 bases. The CDR3, cysteine through phenylalanine, is 15 amino acids long. Just the 45-base CDR3 DNA is kept, in frame starting at base 1. CDR1 and CDR2, per the germline V gene, are MGHRA and YSYEKL. The collaborating institutions used their own protocols to collect whole blood in K2EDTA tubes. Collaborator samples were shipped for TCRbeta analysis as frozen whole blood, isolated PBMCs, or DNA extracted from either sample type. TCRbeta CDR3 regions were amplified from genomic DNA by means of the immunoSEQ Assay, a bias-controlled multiplex PCR. As for how the authors treated the data: The number of nucleated cells in each sample was estimated by amplification of reference gene primers within the assay. To quantify the absolute abundance of each unique TCRbeta CDR3 rearrangement, sequence reads were collapsed and filtered. Productive Simpson clonality was computed per sample as the square root of Simpson's diversity index over productive rearrangements. Here the immuneACCESS table is served through TCRdb, limited to in-frame sequences with V and J called. Missing clones are a known gap in these copies; in checked studies unresolved V genes cover under half, and the rest lacks a known reason. V and J calls plus clone size are reproduced from that table; the DNA served to infer D and trimming. The sample data list fewer than 300,000 clones, and about 89% of these were observed just once. The ten largest clonotypes hold about 0.8% of the sample.

Recombination linked TRBV4-1 to TRBJ2-1; the D gene is possibly TRBD2, with 5 bases matching. Material: peripheral blood. The sequence came from a man aged 25 to 45 with acute or convalescent COVID-19. The CDR3 amino acid sequence is: CASSQVVSSGNEQFF. The sequenced DNA is TGCGCCAGCAGCCAAGTGGTGTCGAGCGGCAATGAGCAGTTCTTC.